What follows are 6 T cell receptor beta chains derived from one specimen sequenced in a study of blood T cell repertoires in COVID-19. The data were produced by immunoSEQ multiplex PCR, yet TCRdb's version contains in-frame clones alone and is incomplete. This repertoire shows some 100,000 clones, 90% found once; its top ten account for 4.5% to 5.5%. The sample was peripheral blood. The receptors stem from a man aged 45-60 years with acute or convalescent COVID-19.

V is TRBV7-2 and J is TRBJ1-5; tentative D call: TRBD1 (6 bases). The CDR3 is 14 residues long. Trimming pared 2 bases from V and 8 bases from J, leaving 13 bases between. The germline gives CDR1 SGHTA, CDR2 FQGNSA. CDR3 amino acids: CASSLNRAKEPQHF. Here the CDR3 DNA reads TGTGCCAGCAGCTTAAACAGGGCTAAGGAGCCCCAGCATTTT. Using reference TRBV7-2 and TRBJ1-5 for the parts outside the CDR3, the full variable domain is GAGVSQSPSNKVTEKGKDVELRCDPISGHTALYWYRQSLGQGLEFLIYFQGNSAPDKSGLPSDRFSAERTGGSVSTLTIQRTQQEDSAVYLCASSLNRAKEPQHFGDGTRLSIL.

V is TRBV7-7 and J is TRBJ2-7; 14 nucleotides match TRBD2. Germline V gene lookup returns CDR1 SSHAT and CDR2 FNYEAQ (reference sequence). V lost 9 bases and J lost 0; bases outside the gene matches: 7. The CDR3 is made up of 16 amino acids. CDR3 in amino acids: CARGTSGSPSSYEQYF. CDR3 coding DNA: TGTGCCAGGGGGACTAGCGGGAGTCCAAGCTCCTACGAGCAGTACTTC.

The V gene is TRBV18, the J gene TRBJ1-2, with 11 bases matching TRBD1. Germline CDR1 is KGHSH and CDR2 is LQKENI. V gave up 4 bases and J gave up 2 bases; unmatched junction bases: 0. This CDR3 has 14 residues. This CDR3 is CASSRDRGNYGYTF. CDR3 bases: TGTGCCAGCTCACGGGACAGGGGGAACTATGGCTACACCTTC.

The gene calls are TRBV21-1 and TRBJ2-6; TRBD1, the D gene given by the table, was not confirmed from the DNA. TRBV21-1 is flagged as a pseudogene. This CDR3 contains 14 residues. CDR3 in amino acids: CASSRQGGANVLTF. CDR3 in DNA: TGTGCCAGCAGCCGCCAGGGGGGGGCCAACGTCCTGACTTTC.

J is TRBJ1-2 and V is TRBV29-1, with unresolved D. V was clipped by 7 bases and J by 8 bases, with 11 bases between them. The CDR3 runs 10 residues. CDR1 and CDR2 (germline): SQVTM, ANQGSEA. The chain's CDR3 is CSAYGVGYTF. DNA for the CDR3: TGCAGCGCCTACGGGGTAGGCTACACCTTC. Complete variable domain (other parts from reference TRBV29-1 and TRBJ1-2): SAVISQKPSRDICQRGTSLTIQCQVDSQVTMMFWYRQQPGQSLTLIATANQGSEATYESGFVIDKFPISRPNLTFSTLTVSNMSPEDSSIYLCSAYGVGYTFGSGTRLTVV.

The rearrangement joins TRBV3-1 (or the pseudogene TRBV3-2) to TRBJ2-7, with 7 bases identical to TRBD1. The CDR3 sequence is 13 residues long. V gave up 4 bases and J gave up 2 bases; unmatched junction bases: 2. CDR1 and CDR2 from the germline V gene are LGHDT and YNNKEL (reference sequence). The CDR3 loop is CASSPGQTYEQYF. In DNA form, the CDR3 reads TGTGCCAGCAGCCCGGGACAGACCTACGAGCAGTACTTC.